This TCR beta chain is from a study of Graves' ophthalmopathy and Graves' hyperthyroidism. This clonotype was counted ten times or more. Investigators amplified TCR beta CDR3 regions from RNA transcripts. Second-round multiplex PCR followed a first-round RT-PCR using HTBI primers. TCRdb ran MiXCR on the multiplex PCR reads and lists one entry per CDR3 protein. The table lists about 420,000 distinct CDR3 sequences, 20% to 25% of them singletons. With 3 bases clipped from V and 1 base from J, the junction kept 5 bases outside the gene matches. CDR3 length: 15 amino acids. The rearrangement joins TRBV12-3 or TRBV12-4 to TRBJ2-7; 8 bases match TRBD1. Sequencing was carried out using peripheral blood. This sequence originates from a woman aged 18-29 years with stable Graves' hyperthyroidism. CDR3 nucleotide sequence: TGTGCCAGCAGTTTTGGACAGGGACCTTCCTACGAGCAGTACTTC. Protein product: CASSFGQGPSYEQYF.